This T cell receptor beta chain was observed in a study of blood T cell repertoires in COVID-19. The overall study: Acute and convalescent COVID-19 specimens originated in the United States, Italy and Spain. Nucleic acid was either cDNA or gDNA, and it came from T cells, B-cell-depleted T cells, or PBMCs.

The V segment lost 0 bases and the J segment 9 bases; nucleotides outside the gene matches: 7. The CDR3 is made up of 15 amino acids. Per the germline V gene, CDR1 is MNHEY and CDR2 is SVGAGI. In the original analysis: Amplification from reference gene primers served as the basis for estimated nucleated cell counts. The protocol was immunoSEQ multiplex PCR, while the TCRdb copy is restricted to in-frame clones and leaves out a portion. V and J calls and clone size follow that table, whereas D and trimming were derived from the DNA. Among fewer than 300,000 clones listed, just over 90% were seen once.

The rearrangement uses TRBV6-5 and TRBJ1-5, with 8 bases identical to TRBD1. Material for sequencing was peripheral blood. The sequence derives from a woman aged 30 to 39 with COVID-19, enrolled during active disease. The chain's CDR3 is CASSYSPGGRVPQHF. DNA of the CDR3: TGTGCCAGCAGTTACTCTCCAGGGGGCCGGGTGCCCCAGCATTTT.